Listed below are T cell receptor beta chains from one sample, sequenced in a study of long-term antiretroviral therapy in people with HIV. Generated by immunoSEQ multiplex PCR, the TCRdb table keeps only in-frame clones and is missing some. Among under 20,000 clones listed, roughly 80% were seen once. The sequenced sample was unsorted PBMCs, obtained just before starting antiretroviral therapy. The receptors here all came from a man aged 40-50 years with HIV. CDR3s include the opening cysteine and the closing phenylalanine or tryptophan. D genes are given only for firm matches. Not every row has a clone size; where given, it reads once, few, many or a size class.

>TRBV10-3|-|-|TRBJ2-1
CAISEIGIHNEQFF
TGTGCCATCAGTGAAATTGGGATTCACAATGAGCAGTTCTTC
>TRBV9|-|-|TRBJ1-2
CASSVGPSRGREGYTF
TGTGCCAGCAGCGTAGGCCCCTCTAGGGGCCGCGAAGGCTACACCTTC
>TRBV5-1|TRBD1|-|TRBJ2-7
CASSLGQGATYEQYF
TGCGCCAGCAGTTTGGGACAGGGGGCGACCTACGAGCAGTACTTC
>TRBV7-6|-|-|TRBJ1-5
CASSRGGNQPQHF
TGTGCCAGCAGCCGAGGGGGCAATCAGCCCCAGCATTTT
>TRBV2|-|-|TRBJ1-3
CASSDSWNTIYF
TGTGCCAGCAGTGACTCTTGGAACACCATATATTTT
>TRBV10-1|TRBD1|-|TRBJ2-1
CASSESQGTGGPHLYNEQFF
TGCGCCAGCAGTGAGTCGCAGGGGACAGGTGGGCCGCACCTATACAATGAGCAGTTCTTC
>TRBV28|TRBD1|once|TRBJ1-5
CASSPTGQGAVGPQHF
TGTGCCAGCAGCCCGACGGGACAGGGGGCGGTAGGACCCCAGCATTTT
>TRBV4-2|-|-|TRBJ1-5
CASSQEALASQPQHF
TGTGCCAGCAGCCAAGAGGCTTTGGCGTCTCAGCCCCAGCATTTT
>TRBV6-6|-|-|TRBJ2-1
CASSGSSYNEQFF
TGTGCCAGCAGCGGTAGCTCCTACAATGAGCAGTTCTTC
>TRBV6-1|-|-|TRBJ2-7
CASSVQTTDSYEQYF
TGTGCCAGCAGTGTCCAAACCACGGACTCCTACGAGCAGTACTTC
>TRBV4-1|-|-|TRBJ1-6
CASSQDVRGFNSPLHF
TGCGCCAGCAGCCAAGATGTAAGGGGATTTAATTCACCCCTCCACTTT
>TRBV30|TRBD1|once|TRBJ2-3
CAWSDASGGRTDTQYF
TGTGCCTGGAGTGATGCGTCAGGGGGCCGCACAGATACGCAGTATTTT
>TRBV5-5|-|-|TRBJ1-2
CASSLHDEANYGYTF
TGTGCCAGCAGCTTGCATGATGAAGCTAACTATGGCTACACCTTC
>TRBV7-2|-|-|TRBJ1-5
CASSLLGWGNQPQHF
TGTGCCAGCAGCCTGCTGGGCTGGGGCAATCAGCCCCAGCATTTT
>TRBV9|TRBD1|once|TRBJ1-2
CASSPSTGLGNYGYTF
TGTGCCAGCAGCCCCTCGACAGGGTTAGGAAACTATGGCTACACCTTC
>TRBV5-1|-|-|TRBJ1-2
CASSLGVGLGGYTF
TGCGCCAGCAGCTTGGGCGTGGGACTCGGAGGCTACACCTTC
>TRBV6-1|-|-|TRBJ1-2
CASSEGGWNYGYTF
TGTGCCAGCAGTGAAGGGGGCTGGAACTATGGCTACACCTTC
>TRBV7-9|-|-|TRBJ1-1
CASREIGMNTEAFF
TGTGCCAGCCGGGAGATCGGGATGAACACTGAAGCTTTCTTT
>TRBV5-6|-|-|TRBJ1-4
CASTGGDREKLFF
TGTGCCAGCACGGGAGGGGACCGGGAAAAACTGTTTTTT
>TRBV11-2|-|once|TRBJ2-7
CASSFDRAGQIYEQYF
TGTGCCAGCAGCTTCGATCGAGCGGGACAAATCTACGAGCAGTACTTC
>TRBV28|TRBD1|-|TRBJ1-1
CASRDRQAWNTEAFF
TGTGCCAGCAGGGACAGGCAGGCCTGGAACACTGAAGCTTTCTTT
>TRBV6-5|TRBD2|-|TRBJ2-2
CASSPLAGNTGELFF
TGTGCCAGCAGTCCCCTAGCGGGAAACACCGGGGAGCTGTTTTTT
>TRBV19|-|once|TRBJ1-4
CASATRTATNEKLFF
TGTGCCAGCGCAACTCGGACGGCAACTAATGAAAAACTGTTTTTT
>TRBV2|-|-|TRBJ2-7
CASSETRGGYEQYF
TGTGCCAGCAGTGAGACGAGGGGTGGGTACGAGCAGTACTTC
>TRBV7-9|-|-|TRBJ2-7
CASSSSGYEQYF
TGTGCCAGCAGCTCCTCAGGTTACGAGCAGTACTTC
>TRBV6-5|TRBD1|-|TRBJ1-1
CASSHGTGEPKAFF
TGTGCCAGCAGTCACGGGACAGGAGAACCCAAGGCTTTCTTT
>TRBV18|TRBD1|once|TRBJ2-3
CASSPRMTGSGTDTQYF
TGTGCCAGCTCACCACGGATGACAGGGTCGGGCACAGATACGCAGTATTTT
>TRBV18|-|-|TRBJ1-2
CASSPRVGTANYGYTF
TGTGCCAGCTCACCGCGCGTCGGGACGGCTAACTATGGCTACACCTTC
>TRBV6-1|-|-|TRBJ1-3
CASRPEGNTIYF
TGTGCCAGCCGACCCGAAGGAAACACCATATATTTT
>TRBV5-4|-|-|TRBJ1-2
CASSLVVDDYTF
TGTGCCAGCAGCTTGGTGGTGGATGACTACACCTTC
>TRBV10-3|-|-|TRBJ1-1
CAISVSLGADTEAFF
TGTGCCATCAGTGTTTCGTTGGGCGCCGACACTGAAGCTTTCTTT
>TRBV25-1|-|-|TRBJ1-1
CASSDLLGGPRDTEAFF
TGTGCCAGCAGTGACCTGCTGGGGGGACCAAGGGACACTGAAGCTTTCTTT
>TRBV4-1|-|-|TRBJ2-2
CASSQDTGLSVAGELFF
TGCGCCAGCAGCCAAGATACGGGACTTTCTGTGGCCGGGGAGCTGTTTTTT
>TRBV30|-|once|TRBJ1-3
CAWSSDGNTIYF
TGTGCCTGGAGTTCTGACGGAAACACCATATATTTT
>TRBV4-1|-|-|TRBJ1-3
CASSQAGVQGAGGNTIYF
TGCGCCAGCAGCCAAGCAGGGGTACAAGGCGCGGGTGGAAACACCATATATTTT
>TRBV6-1|-|-|TRBJ2-2
CASSLQDGTGELFF
TGTGCCAGCAGTCTCCAGGACGGGACCGGGGAGCTGTTTTTT